This is a list of T cell receptor beta chains from one sample in a study of T cell responses to AZD1222 COVID-19 vaccine. Clones were read by immunoSEQ multiplex PCR, and TCRdb kept only the in-frame ones, dropping some. The data show 80,000 to 100,000 clones, approximately 86% seen once. The source material was peripheral blood, sampled on day 0 of AZD1222 vaccination. The origin of the receptors is an adult in good health. Each CDR3 is given without its conserved first and last residue.

v_call	j_call	cdr3_aa
TRBV19	TRBJ2-1	ASSIDGQRAIYEQF
TRBV4-3	TRBJ2-7	ASSQGLAGSYEQY
TRBV30	TRBJ1-5	ACNLPEQKDSREENQPQH
TRBV5-1	TRBJ1-1	ASSQGTGGTEAF
TRBV7-2	TRBJ2-1	ASSLGSGLAGYSINEQF
TRBV28	TRBJ1-5	ASLQVSNQPQH
TRBV18	TRBJ2-7	ASSPLQGTQDEQY
TRBV3-1/TRBV3-2	TRBJ2-3	ASSQRAGWVIGTDTQY
TRBV27	TRBJ1-2	ASSWDRGRGYT
TRBV7-2	TRBJ1-6	ASSLAGGPYSPLH
TRBV18	TRBJ1-5	ASSPTQDTAPYSNQPQH
TRBV24-1	TRBJ2-5	ATRGGAGETQY
TRBV9	TRBJ2-4	ASSVDPDPKNIQY
TRBV7-2	TRBJ2-2	ASRLHMDTGELF
TRBV6-1	TRBJ1-1	ASSDNARTEAF
TRBV12-3/TRBV12-4	TRBJ1-1	ASSRVRNTEAF
TRBV6-1	TRBJ1-2	ASSDWTGGSYGYT
TRBV5-1	TRBJ2-7	ASSSTGLAGVKNEQY
TRBV19	TRBJ2-5	ASSDLTGAGETQY
TRBV7-2	TRBJ2-1	ASSQTGAARPDNEQF
TRBV2	TRBJ1-2	ASSSSGDRMDGYT
TRBV19	TRBJ2-3	ASSMTADTQY
TRBV11-2	TRBJ2-7	ASSPISRYRGASYEQY
TRBV30	TRBJ1-1	AWSAWDTTGKNTEAF
TRBV7-2	TRBJ2-7	ASSSSRLAYEQY
TRBV12-3/TRBV12-4	TRBJ1-1	ASSFSGYTEAF